These T cell receptor beta chains were read from a single sample in a study of blood T cell repertoires in COVID-19. The table came from immunoSEQ multiplex PCR; TCRdb's copy has only in-frame clones and leaves some out. The sample has approximately 52,000 clones; less than 90% are singletons. Sequenced sample: peripheral blood. Receptors originate from an elderly woman with acute or convalescent COVID-19. Both conserved end residues are part of each CDR3. The D gene is left open where the match is weak. A clone size is listed for some rows: how often the clone was seen (once, few, many), or a class if it is expanded.

J,D,V,size,CDR3,DNA
TRBJ2-1,TRBD1,TRBV7-2,NA,CASSPPNRGHEQFF,TGTGCCAGCAGCCCGCCAAACAGGGGCCATGAGCAGTTCTTC
TRBJ2-1,NA,TRBV7-2,NA,CASSLSGYNEQFF,TGTGCCAGCAGCTTATCGGGTTACAATGAGCAGTTCTTC
TRBJ1-1,NA,TRBV6-1,once,CASSDPGNTEAFF,TGTGCCAGCAGTGATCCGGGGAACACTGAAGCTTTCTTT
TRBJ1-5,NA,TRBV2,NA,CASSEGGKVWNQPQHF,TGTGCCAGCAGTGAGGGGGGGAAGGTGTGGAATCAGCCCCAGCATTTT
TRBJ2-5,TRBD2,TRBV5-1,NA,CASSPGLAGANQETQYF,TGCGCCAGCAGCCCAGGACTAGCGGGAGCCAACCAAGAGACCCAGTACTTC
TRBJ1-2,TRBD1,TRBV13,NA,CASSLGTGKYGYTF,TGTGCCAGCAGCTTAGGGACAGGGAAGTATGGCTACACCTTC
TRBJ1-2,NA,TRBV5-1,NA,CASARHPKDGYTF,TGCGCCAGCGCCCGACATCCAAAGGATGGCTACACCTTC
TRBJ2-7,NA,TRBV6-2/TRBV6-3,NA,CASSLNSYEQYF,TGTGCCAGCAGTTTGAACAGCTACGAGCAGTACTTC
TRBJ1-2,TRBD1,TRBV30,NA,CAWSVNRGQDGYTF,TGTGCCTGGAGTGTAAACAGGGGGCAGGATGGCTACACCTTC
TRBJ2-7,NA,TRBV19,NA,CASTGHTNYEQYF,TGTGCCAGTACCGGACACACCAACTACGAGCAGTACTTC
TRBJ1-3,TRBD1,TRBV5-5,NA,CASSSGQAGNTIYF,TGTGCCAGCAGCAGTGGACAGGCTGGAAACACCATATATTTT
TRBJ1-5,TRBD1,TRBV11-2,NA,CASSSGTVSNQPQHF,TGTGCCAGCAGCTCCGGGACAGTTAGCAATCAGCCCCAGCATTTT
TRBJ2-5,TRBD2,TRBV11-2,NA,CASSGGGLRETQYF,TGTGCCAGCAGCGGGGGGGGTCTTAGGGAGACCCAGTACTTC
TRBJ2-1,NA,TRBV5-1,NA,CASSLGSGGVRNEQFF,TGCGCCAGCAGCCTAGGTTCCGGGGGAGTTAGGAATGAGCAGTTCTTC
TRBJ2-3,NA,TRBV19,NA,CASSPQRGIGGDTQYF,TGTGCCAGTAGTCCCCAGCGGGGAATAGGGGGAGATACGCAGTATTTT
TRBJ2-7,NA,TRBV5-1,NA,CASSLVTPPYEQYF,TGCGCCAGCAGCTTGGTTACTCCCCCCTACGAGCAGTACTTC
TRBJ1-1,NA,TRBV3-1/TRBV3-2,NA,CASSHRGMNTEAFF,TGTGCCAGCAGCCATCGGGGGATGAACACTGAAGCTTTCTTT
TRBJ2-4,NA,TRBV19,NA,CASSIEWAGSKIAKNIQYF,TGTGCCAGTAGTATAGAATGGGCGGGATCCAAAATAGCCAAAAACATTCAGTACTTC
TRBJ2-7,TRBD2,TRBV4-1,NA,CASSQERRTSGGAWYEQYF,TGCGCCAGCAGCCAAGAGAGGAGAACTAGCGGGGGGGCGTGGTACGAGCAGTACTTC
TRBJ1-3,NA,TRBV9,once,CASSVGTTRDTIYF,TGTGCCAGCAGCGTAGGCACAACCCGGGACACCATATATTTT
TRBJ2-7,TRBD1,TRBV7-2,NA,CASSWDRALTYEQYF,TGTGCCAGCAGCTGGGACAGGGCCCTAACTTACGAGCAGTACTTC
TRBJ1-3,NA,TRBV7-8,NA,CASSLSGSGNTIYF,TGTGCCAGCAGCCTCTCGGGCTCTGGAAACACCATATATTTT
TRBJ2-7,NA,TRBV5-1,NA,CASSNAGTQEQYF,TGCGCCAGCAGCAACGCCGGGACACAAGAGCAGTACTTC
TRBJ1-4,TRBD1,TRBV27,NA,CASRSAGTGEKLFF,TGTGCCAGCAGATCAGCCGGGACAGGTGAAAAACTGTTTTTT
TRBJ1-5,NA,TRBV24-1,few,CATSDSFRSNQPQHF,TGTGCCACCAGTGATAGTTTCCGGAGCAATCAGCCCCAGCATTTT
TRBJ2-2,TRBD1,TRBV5-1,NA,CASSLSRQGITGELFF,TGCGCCAGCAGCTTGTCACGACAGGGTATCACCGGGGAGCTGTTTTTT
TRBJ2-3,NA,TRBV2,NA,CASSDRAGAPTDTQYF,TGTGCCAGCAGTGATAGGGCGGGGGCCCCCACAGATACGCAGTATTTT
TRBJ2-5,NA,TRBV15,NA,CATQEIGAQYF,TGTGCCACCCAAGAGATAGGGGCCCAGTACTTC
TRBJ1-1,TRBD1,TRBV5-1,NA,CASSLVYRGGEAFF,TGCGCCAGCAGCTTGGTTTACAGGGGGGGTGAAGCTTTCTTT
TRBJ1-1,NA,TRBV4-1,NA,CASSQGDWNTEAFF,TGCGCCAGCAGCCAGGGGGACTGGAACACTGAAGCTTTCTTT
TRBJ1-5,TRBD1,TRBV30,NA,CAWTPGGSSNQPQHF,TGTGCCTGGACCCCAGGGGGCTCGAGCAATCAGCCCCAGCATTTT
TRBJ2-1,NA,TRBV10-3,NA,CAIRGQLDNEQFF,TGTGCCATCAGGGGACAACTCGACAATGAGCAGTTCTTC
TRBJ2-2,NA,TRBV13,NA,CASSFPRGLNSNTGELFF,TGTGCCAGCAGCTTCCCCAGGGGTCTGAATTCGAACACCGGGGAGCTGTTTTTT
TRBJ2-5,TRBD2,TRBV19,NA,CASSIVPGGGETQYF,TGTGCCAGTAGTATAGTACCGGGGGGGGGAGAGACCCAGTACTTC
TRBJ1-6,TRBD1,TRBV9,NA,CASSAAGTGDSPLHF,TGTGCCAGCAGCGCGGCGGGGACAGGGGACTCACCCCTCCACTTT
TRBJ2-3,NA,TRBV5-6,NA,CASSFSGVIDTQYF,TGTGCCAGCAGCTTTTCAGGGGTTATAGATACGCAGTATTTT
TRBJ2-6,NA,TRBV6-6,NA,CASSYLTENVLTF,TGTGCCAGCAGTTACTTAACAGAGAACGTCCTGACTTTC
TRBJ1-5,NA,TRBV13,NA,CASSLRNQPQHF,TGTGCCAGCAGCTTACGTAATCAGCCCCAGCATTTT
TRBJ1-2,TRBD1,TRBV3-1/TRBV3-2,NA,CASSPAGQGHTF,TGTGCCAGCAGCCCGGCGGGACAGGGACACACCTTC
TRBJ2-3,TRBD2,TRBV7-9,NA,CATIPGGSTDTQYF,TGTGCCACCATACCGGGGGGGAGCACAGATACGCAGTATTTT
TRBJ1-1,TRBD1,TRBV3-1/TRBV3-2,NA,CASRAIQGEAFF,TGTGCCAGCAGAGCAATACAGGGGGAAGCTTTCTTT
TRBJ2-1,NA,TRBV20-1,NA,CSASTGAYNEQFF,TGCAGTGCTAGTACCGGGGCCTACAATGAGCAGTTCTTC
TRBJ1-1,NA,TRBV2,NA,CASTSQRDTEAFF,TGTGCCAGCACTTCCCAGAGGGACACTGAAGCTTTCTTT
TRBJ1-1,NA,TRBV5-1,NA,CASSETTSNTEAFF,TGCGCCAGCAGTGAAACGACTTCGAACACTGAAGCTTTCTTT
TRBJ1-4,NA,TRBV12-5,NA,CASGLLTGTYEKLFF,TGTGCTAGTGGTTTGCTCACAGGGACGTATGAAAAACTGTTTTTT
TRBJ2-7,NA,TRBV3-1/TRBV3-2,NA,CASSLRDYEQYF,TGTGCCAGCAGCCTCCGGGACTACGAGCAGTACTTC
TRBJ1-1,NA,TRBV30,once,CAWSVRNGEKVNTEAFF,TGTGCCTGGAGTGTACGGAATGGGGAGAAGGTAAACACTGAAGCTTTCTTT
TRBJ1-2,NA,TRBV3-1/TRBV3-2,once,CASSQAQDYGYTF,TGTGCCAGCAGCCAGGCACAGGACTATGGCTACACCTTC
TRBJ1-6,NA,TRBV14,NA,CASSQNRVYNSPLHF,TGTGCCAGCAGCCAAAACAGGGTTTACAATTCACCCCTCCACTTT
TRBJ2-7,NA,TRBV5-1,NA,CASSLDKGYEQYF,TGCGCCAGCAGCTTGGATAAGGGGTACGAGCAGTACTTC
TRBJ2-5,TRBD2,TRBV29-1,NA,CSVVLAGRQETQYF,TGCAGCGTTGTCCTAGCGGGCCGCCAAGAGACCCAGTACTTC
TRBJ2-3,TRBD2,TRBV10-1,few,CASSESGSGVSDTQYF,TGCGCCAGCAGTGAGTCCGGTAGCGGGGTCTCAGATACGCAGTATTTT
TRBJ1-2,NA,TRBV5-1,NA,CASSLGPTDSYGYTF,TGCGCCAGCAGCTTGGGCCCGACAGATTCCTATGGCTACACCTTC
TRBJ2-7,NA,TRBV5-8,NA,CASSLGSGDYEQYF,TGTGCCAGCAGCTTGGGGTCAGGGGACTACGAGCAGTACTTC
TRBJ1-4,NA,TRBV6-6,NA,CASSYGGATNEKLFF,TGTGCCAGCAGTTACGGGGGGGCGACTAATGAAAAACTGTTTTTT
TRBJ1-2,NA,TRBV19,NA,CASSIGGRVYGYTF,TGTGCCAGTAGTATAGGAGGGCGGGTCTATGGCTACACCTTC
TRBJ2-1,TRBD1,TRBV7-2,NA,CASSARQGLTSSYNEQFF,TGTGCCAGCAGCGCCAGACAGGGGTTGACGAGCTCCTACAATGAGCAGTTCTTC
TRBJ1-1,NA,TRBV7-2,NA,CASSSQGIVNTEAFF,TGTGCCAGCAGCTCACAGGGAATCGTAAACACTGAAGCTTTCTTT
TRBJ1-2,TRBD1,TRBV4-1,few,CASSQGGTGSYGYTF,TGCGCCAGCAGCCAGGGGGGGACAGGGAGCTATGGCTACACCTTC